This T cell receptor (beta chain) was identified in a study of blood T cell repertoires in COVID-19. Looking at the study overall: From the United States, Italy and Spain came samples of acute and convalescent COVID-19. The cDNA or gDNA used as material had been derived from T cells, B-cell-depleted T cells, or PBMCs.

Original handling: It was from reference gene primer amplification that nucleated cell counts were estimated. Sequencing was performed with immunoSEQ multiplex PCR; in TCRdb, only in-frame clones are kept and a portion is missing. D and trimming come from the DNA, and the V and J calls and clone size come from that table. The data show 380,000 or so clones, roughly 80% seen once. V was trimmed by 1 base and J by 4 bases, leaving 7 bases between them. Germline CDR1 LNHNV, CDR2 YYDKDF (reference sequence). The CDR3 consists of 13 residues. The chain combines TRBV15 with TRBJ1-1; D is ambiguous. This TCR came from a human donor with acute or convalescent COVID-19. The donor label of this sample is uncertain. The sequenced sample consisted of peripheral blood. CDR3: CATSRGGRTEAFF. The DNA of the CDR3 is TGTGCCACCAGCAGAGGAGGCCGCACTGAAGCTTTCTTT.